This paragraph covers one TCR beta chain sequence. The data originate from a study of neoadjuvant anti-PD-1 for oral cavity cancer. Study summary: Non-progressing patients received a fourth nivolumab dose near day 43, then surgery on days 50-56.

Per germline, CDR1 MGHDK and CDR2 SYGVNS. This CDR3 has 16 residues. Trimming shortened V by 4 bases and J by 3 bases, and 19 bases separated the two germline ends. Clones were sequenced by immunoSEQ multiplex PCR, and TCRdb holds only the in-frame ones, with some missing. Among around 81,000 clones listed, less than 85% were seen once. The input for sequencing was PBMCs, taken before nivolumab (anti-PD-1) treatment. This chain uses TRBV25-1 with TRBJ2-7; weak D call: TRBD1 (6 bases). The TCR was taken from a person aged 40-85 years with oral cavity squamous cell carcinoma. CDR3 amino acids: CASSGLIQGIHYEQYF. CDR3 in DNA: TGTGCCAGCAGTGGATTAATACAGGGAATCCACTACGAGCAGTACTTC.